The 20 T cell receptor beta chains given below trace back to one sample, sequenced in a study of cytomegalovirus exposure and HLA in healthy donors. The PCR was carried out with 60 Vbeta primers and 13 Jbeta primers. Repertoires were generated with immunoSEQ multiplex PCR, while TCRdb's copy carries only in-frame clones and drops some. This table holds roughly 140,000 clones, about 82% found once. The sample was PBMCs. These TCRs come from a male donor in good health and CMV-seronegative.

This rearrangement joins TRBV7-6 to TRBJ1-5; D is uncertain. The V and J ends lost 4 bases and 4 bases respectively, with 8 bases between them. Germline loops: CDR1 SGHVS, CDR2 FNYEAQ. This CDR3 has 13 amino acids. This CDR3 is CASSSGSNQPQHF. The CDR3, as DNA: TGTGCCAGCAGCTCCGGGTCGAATCAGCCCCAGCATTTT.

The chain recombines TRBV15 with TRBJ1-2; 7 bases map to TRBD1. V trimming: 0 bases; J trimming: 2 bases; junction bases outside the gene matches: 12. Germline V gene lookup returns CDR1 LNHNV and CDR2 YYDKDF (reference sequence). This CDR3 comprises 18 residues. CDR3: CATSRDVGQTNPNYGYTF. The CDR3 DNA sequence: TGTGCCACCAGCAGAGATGTGGGACAGACCAACCCAAACTATGGCTACACCTTC.

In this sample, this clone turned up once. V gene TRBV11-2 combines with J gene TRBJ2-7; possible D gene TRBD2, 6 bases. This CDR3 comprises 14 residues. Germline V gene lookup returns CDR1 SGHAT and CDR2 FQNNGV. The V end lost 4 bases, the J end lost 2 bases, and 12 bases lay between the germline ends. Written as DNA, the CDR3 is TGTGCCAGCAGCTCGCCTAGCGTCCCCTACGAGCAGTACTTC. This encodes CASSSPSVPYEQYF.

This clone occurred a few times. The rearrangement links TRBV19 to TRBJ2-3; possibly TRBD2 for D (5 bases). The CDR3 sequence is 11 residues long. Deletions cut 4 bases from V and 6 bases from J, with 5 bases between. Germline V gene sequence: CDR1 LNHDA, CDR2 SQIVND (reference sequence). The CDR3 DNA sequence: TGTGCCAGTAGTACGGGGGATACGCAGTATTTT. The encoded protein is CASSTGDTQYF.

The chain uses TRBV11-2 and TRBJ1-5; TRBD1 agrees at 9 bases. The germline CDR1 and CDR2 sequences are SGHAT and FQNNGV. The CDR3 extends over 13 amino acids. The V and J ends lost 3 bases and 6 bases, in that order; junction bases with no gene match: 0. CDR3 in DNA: TGTGCCAGCAGCTTGGACAGGGGTCAGCCCCAGCATTTT. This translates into CASSLDRGQPQHF. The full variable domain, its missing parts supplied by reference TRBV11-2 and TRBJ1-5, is EAGVAQSPRYKIIEKRQSVAFWCNPISGHATLYWYQQILGQGPKLLIQFQNNGVVDDSQLPKDRFSAERLKGVDSTLKIQPAKLEDSAVYLCASSLDRGQPQHFGDGTRLSIL.

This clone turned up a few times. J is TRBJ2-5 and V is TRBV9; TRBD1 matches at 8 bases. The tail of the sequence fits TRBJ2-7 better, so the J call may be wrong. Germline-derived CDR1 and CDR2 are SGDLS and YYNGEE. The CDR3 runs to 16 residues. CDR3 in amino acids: CASSVSWTGPLGEQYF. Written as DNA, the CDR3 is TGTGCCAGCAGCGTTAGTTGGACAGGGCCACTCGGCGAGCAGTACTTC.

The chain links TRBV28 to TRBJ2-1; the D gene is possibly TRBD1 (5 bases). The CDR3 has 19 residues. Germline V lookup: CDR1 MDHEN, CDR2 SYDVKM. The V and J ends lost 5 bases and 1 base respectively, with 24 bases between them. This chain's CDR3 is CASSPSLGWGELSYNEQFF. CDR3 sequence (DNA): TGTGCCAGCAGTCCCTCCCTCGGTTGGGGCGAGTTGTCCTACAATGAGCAGTTCTTC.

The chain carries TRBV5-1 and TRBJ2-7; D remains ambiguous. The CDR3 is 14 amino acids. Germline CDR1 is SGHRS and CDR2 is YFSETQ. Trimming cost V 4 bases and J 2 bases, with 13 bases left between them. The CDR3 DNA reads TGCGCCAGCAGCCTCGATGGGCCTACCTACGAGCAGTACTTC. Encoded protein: CASSLDGPTYEQYF.

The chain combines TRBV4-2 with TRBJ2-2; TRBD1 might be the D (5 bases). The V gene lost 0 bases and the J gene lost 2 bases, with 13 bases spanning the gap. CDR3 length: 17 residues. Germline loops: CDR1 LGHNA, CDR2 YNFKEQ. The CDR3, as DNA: TGTGCCAGCAGCCAAGATTTGGCCAGGGTAAACACCGGGGAGCTGTTTTTT. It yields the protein CASSQDLARVNTGELFF.

The CDR3 spells CASRGLAGPYEQYF. CDR3 nucleotide sequence: TGTGCCAGCAGGGGCCTAGCGGGACCCTACGAGCAGTACTTC. The chain carries TRBV27 and TRBJ2-7, with 9 positions matching TRBD2. The CDR3 extends over 14 amino acids. In germline, CDR1 is MNHEY, CDR2 SMNVEV (reference sequence). Trimming removed 6 bases from V and 2 bases from J; junction bases left unmatched: 5.

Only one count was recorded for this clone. The CDR3 spells CASSLGGTGNEQFF. CDR3 in DNA: TGTGCCAGCAGCTTAGGGGGGACAGGCAATGAGCAGTTCTTC. The rearrangement links TRBV7-3 to TRBJ2-1; TRBD1 agrees at 8 bases. The CDR3 contains 14 residues. The germline V gene has CDR1 SGHTA and CDR2 FQGTGA. V dropped 2 bases and J dropped 6; count of bases not matched to a gene: 3.

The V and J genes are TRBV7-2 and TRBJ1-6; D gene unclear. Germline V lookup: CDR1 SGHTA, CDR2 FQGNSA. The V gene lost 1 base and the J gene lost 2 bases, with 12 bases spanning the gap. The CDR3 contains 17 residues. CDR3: CASSLVAGTAYNSPLHF. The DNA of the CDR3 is TGTGCCAGCAGCTTAGTTGCGGGTACGGCCTATAATTCACCCCTCCACTTT. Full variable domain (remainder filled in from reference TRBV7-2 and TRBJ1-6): GAGVSQSPSNKVTEKGKDVELRCDPISGHTALYWYRQSLGQGLEFLIYFQGNSAPDKSGLPSDRFSAERTGGSVSTLTIQRTQQEDSAVYLCASSLVAGTAYNSPLHFGNGTRLTVT.

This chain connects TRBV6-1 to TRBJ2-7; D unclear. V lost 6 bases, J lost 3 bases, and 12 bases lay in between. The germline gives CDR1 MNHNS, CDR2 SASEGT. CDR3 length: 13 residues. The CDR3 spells CASRSLGIYEQYF. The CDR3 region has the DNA TGTGCCAGCAGATCCTTGGGCATCTACGAGCAGTACTTC.

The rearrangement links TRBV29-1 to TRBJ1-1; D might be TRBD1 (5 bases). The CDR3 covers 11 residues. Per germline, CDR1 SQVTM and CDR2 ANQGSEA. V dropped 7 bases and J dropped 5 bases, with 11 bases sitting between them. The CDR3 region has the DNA TGCAGCGCCCGGGGGGGAACTGAAGCTTTCTTT. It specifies CSARGGTEAFF. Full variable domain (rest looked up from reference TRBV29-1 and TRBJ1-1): SAVISQKPSRDICQRGTSLTIQCQVDSQVTMMFWYRQQPGQSLTLIATANQGSEATYESGFVIDKFPISRPNLTFSTLTVSNMSPEDSSIYLCSARGGTEAFFGQGTRLTVV.

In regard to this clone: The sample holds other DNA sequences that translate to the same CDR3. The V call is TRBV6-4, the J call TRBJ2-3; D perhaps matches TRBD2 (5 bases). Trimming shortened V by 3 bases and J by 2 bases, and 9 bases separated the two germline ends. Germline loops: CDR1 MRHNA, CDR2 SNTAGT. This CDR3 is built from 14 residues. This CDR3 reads CASSDGLLTDTQYF. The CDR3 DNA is TGTGCCAGCAGTGATGGACTGCTCACAGATACGCAGTATTTT.

The DNA for the CDR3 is TGTGCCAGTAGTATCGGGGTCATGAACACTGAAGCTTTCTTT. Its protein product is CASSIGVMNTEAFF. J is TRBJ1-1 and V is TRBV19; D unclear. Trimming stripped 3 bases from V and 0 bases from J, with 8 bases between. The CDR3 has 14 residues. Germline V gives CDR1 LNHDA, CDR2 SQIVND (reference sequence). Supplemented by reference TRBV19 and TRBJ1-1, the full variable domain reads DGGITQSPKYLFRKEGQNVTLSCEQNLNHDAMYWYRQDPGQGLRLIYYSQIVNDFQKGDIAEGYSVSREKKESFPLTVTSAQKNPTAFYLCASSIGVMNTEAFFGQGTRLTVV.

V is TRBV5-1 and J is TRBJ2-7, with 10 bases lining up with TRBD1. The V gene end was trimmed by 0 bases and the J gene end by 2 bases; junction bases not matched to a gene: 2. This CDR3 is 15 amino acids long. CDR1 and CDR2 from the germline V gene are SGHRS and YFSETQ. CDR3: CASSLGTGGTYEQYF. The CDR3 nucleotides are TGCGCCAGCAGCTTGGGGACAGGGGGGACCTACGAGCAGTACTTC.

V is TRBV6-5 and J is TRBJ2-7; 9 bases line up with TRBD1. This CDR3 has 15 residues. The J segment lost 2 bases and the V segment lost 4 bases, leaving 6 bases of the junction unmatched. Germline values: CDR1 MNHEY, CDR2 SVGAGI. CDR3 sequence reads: CASSSGQGTAYEQYF. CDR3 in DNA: TGTGCCAGCAGTTCAGGACAGGGGACCGCCTACGAGCAGTACTTC.

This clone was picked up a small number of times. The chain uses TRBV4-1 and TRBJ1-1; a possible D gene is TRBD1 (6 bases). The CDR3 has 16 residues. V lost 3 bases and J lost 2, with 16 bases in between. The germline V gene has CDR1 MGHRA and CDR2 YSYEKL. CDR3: CASSQVDRQINTEAFF. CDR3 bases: TGCGCCAGCAGCCAGGTCGACAGGCAGATCAACACTGAAGCTTTCTTT.

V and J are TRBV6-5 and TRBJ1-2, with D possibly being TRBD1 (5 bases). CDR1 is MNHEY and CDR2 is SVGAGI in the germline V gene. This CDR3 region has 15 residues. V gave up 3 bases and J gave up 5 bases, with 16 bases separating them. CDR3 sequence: CASSYQPGVLYGYTF. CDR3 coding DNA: TGTGCCAGCAGTTATCAACCGGGGGTGCTATATGGCTACACCTTC.